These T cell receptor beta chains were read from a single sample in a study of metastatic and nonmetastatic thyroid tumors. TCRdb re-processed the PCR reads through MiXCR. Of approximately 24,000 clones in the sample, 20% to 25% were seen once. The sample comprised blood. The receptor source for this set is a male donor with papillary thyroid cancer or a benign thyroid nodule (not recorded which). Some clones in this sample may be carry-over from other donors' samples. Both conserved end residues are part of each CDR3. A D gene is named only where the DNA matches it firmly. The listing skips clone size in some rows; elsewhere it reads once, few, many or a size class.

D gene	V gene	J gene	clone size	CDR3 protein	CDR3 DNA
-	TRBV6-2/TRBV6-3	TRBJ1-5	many	CASSPQENQPQHF	TGTGCCAGCAGTCCACAGGAAAATCAGCCCCAGCATTTT
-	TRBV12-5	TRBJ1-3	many	CASGLVPVVGNTIYF	TGTGCTAGTGGTTTGGTACCCGTGGTGGGAAACACCATATATTTT
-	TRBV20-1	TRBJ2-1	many	CSARAFGDSYNEQFF	TGCAGTGCTAGGGCCTTCGGGGATTCCTACAATGAGCAGTTCTTC
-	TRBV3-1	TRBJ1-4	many	CASSQGWGDEKLFF	TGTGCCAGCAGCCAAGGTTGGGGGGATGAAAAACTGTTTTTT
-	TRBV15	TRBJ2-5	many	CATSPMGGYQETQYF	TGTGCCACCAGCCCAATGGGAGGATACCAAGAGACCCAGTACTTC
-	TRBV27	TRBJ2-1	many	CASTVPGQNNEQFF	TGTGCCAGCACCGTACCAGGACAGAACAATGAGCAGTTCTTC
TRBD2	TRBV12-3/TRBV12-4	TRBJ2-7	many	CATAISSGRLYEQYF	TGTGCCACCGCAATCTCTAGCGGGAGACTCTACGAACAGTACTTC
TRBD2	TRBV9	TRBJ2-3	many	CASSVGASGSGWDTQYF	TGTGCCAGCAGCGTAGGTGCTAGCGGGAGTGGCTGGGATACGCAGTATTTT
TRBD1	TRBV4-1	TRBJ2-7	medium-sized	CASSLIGQGDYEQYF	TGCGCCAGCAGCTTGATTGGGCAGGGGGACTACGAGCAGTACTTC
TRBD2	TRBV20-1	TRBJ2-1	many	CSASRLAGAPLYNEQFF	TGCAGTGCTTCTAGACTAGCGGGGGCCCCACTTTACAATGAGCAGTTCTTC
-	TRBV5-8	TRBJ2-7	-	CASSPSHTGRDEQYF	TGTGCCAGCAGCCCATCCCATACAGGCCGGGACGAGCAGTACTTC
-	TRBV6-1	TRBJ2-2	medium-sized	CASSEGADTGELFF	TGTGCCAGCAGTGAGGGGGCAGACACCGGGGAGCTGTTTTTT
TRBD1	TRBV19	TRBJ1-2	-	CASSFGQVNGYTF	TGTGCCAGTAGCTTCGGACAGGTCAATGGATACACCTTC
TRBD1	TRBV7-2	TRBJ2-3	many	CASSLRGQLTDTQYF	TGTGCCAGCAGCTTAAGGGGGCAGCTAACAGATACGCAGTATTTT
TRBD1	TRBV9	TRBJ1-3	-	CASSPVDRGRNTIYF	TGTGCCAGCAGCCCGGTGGACAGGGGGCGGAACACCATATATTTT
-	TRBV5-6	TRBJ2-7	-	CASSLLPAPYEQYF	TGTGCCAGCAGCTTGCTCCCCGCGCCATACGAGCAGTACTTC
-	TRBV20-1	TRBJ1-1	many	CSARKMNTEAFF	TGCAGTGCTAGAAAAATGAACACTGAAGCTTTCTTT
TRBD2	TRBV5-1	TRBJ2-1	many	CASSLLGGGGTYNEQFF	TGCGCCAGCAGCTTGTTGGGGGGGGGAGGGACCTACAATGAGCAGTTCTTC
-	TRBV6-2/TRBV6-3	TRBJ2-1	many	CASSYQGGDYNEQFF	TGTGCCAGCAGTTACCAGGGGGGCGACTACAATGAGCAGTTCTTC
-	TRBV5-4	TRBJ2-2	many	CASSGRNTGELFF	TGTGCCAGCAGCGGGAGAAACACCGGGGAGCTGTTTTTT
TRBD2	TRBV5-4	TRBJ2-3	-	CASSLGAGVSTDTQYF	TGTGCCAGCAGCTTGGGGGCGGGGGTCAGCACAGATACGCAGTATTTT
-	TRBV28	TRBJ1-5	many	CASFKRGTANQPQHF	TGTGCCAGCTTTAAACGGGGGACCGCCAATCAGCCCCAGCATTTT
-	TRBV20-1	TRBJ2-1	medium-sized	CSAMGPRHSYNEQFF	TGCAGTGCTATGGGCCCCCGGCACTCCTACAATGAGCAGTTCTTC
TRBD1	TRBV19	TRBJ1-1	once	CASRRRGTGGCGTEAIF	TGTGCCAGCCGTAGACGGGGGACAGGGGGTTGTGGCACTGAAGCTATCTTT
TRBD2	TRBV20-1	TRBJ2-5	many	CSALTGLEETQYF	TGCAGTGCGTTGACGGGACTAGAAGAGACCCAGTACTTC
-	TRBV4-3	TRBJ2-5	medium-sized	CASSQDREETQYF	TGCGCCAGCAGCCAAGACAGGGAAGAGACCCAGTACTTC
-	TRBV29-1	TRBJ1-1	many	CSAIQGLFTEAFF	TGCAGCGCTATTCAGGGTCTTTTTACTGAAGCTTTCTTT
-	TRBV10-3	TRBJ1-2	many	CAISESGGYGYTF	TGTGCCATCAGTGAGTCAGGGGGCTATGGCTACACCTTC
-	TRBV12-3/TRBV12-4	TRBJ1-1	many	CASSLVGAIEAFF	TGTGCCAGCAGTTTAGTAGGGGCGATTGAAGCTTTCTTT
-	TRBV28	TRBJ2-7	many	CASGTGGPYEQYF	TGTGCCAGCGGGACTGGAGGGCCCTACGAGCAGTACTTC
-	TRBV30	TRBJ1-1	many	CAWIRSAGLGTEAFF	TGTGCCTGGATTAGGTCGGCGGGGTTAGGCACTGAAGCTTTCTTT